This is a list of T cell receptor beta chains from one sample in a study of OX40 agonist ivuxolimab in advanced cancers. Clones were read by immunoSEQ multiplex PCR, and TCRdb kept only the in-frame ones, dropping some. This repertoire shows around 35,000 clones, around four fifths found once; its top ten account for just under 40%. Sequenced here: CD4+ or CD8+ T cells sorted from blood, sampled in a trial of the OX40 agonist ivuxolimab. The origin of the receptors is an adult with an advanced solid tumor such as melanoma, head and neck, liver or kidney cancer. Each CDR3 is given with its conserved first and last residue. D genes are given only for firm matches. Only part of the rows carry a size: once, few, many, or a class if the clone is expanded.

V gene	clone size	J gene	CDR3 length	D gene	CDR3 protein	CDR3 DNA
TRBV29-1	NA	TRBJ1-6	12	NA	CSVEEGNSPLHF	TGCAGCGTTGAAGAAGGGAATTCACCCCTCCACTTT
TRBV15	NA	TRBJ1-1	16	NA	CATSRDPAGANTEAFF	TGTGCCACCAGCAGAGATCCGGCCGGGGCGAACACTGAAGCTTTCTTT
TRBV5-4	NA	TRBJ2-7	14	NA	CASSTGVIPYEQYF	TGTGCCAGCTCTACCGGAGTTATCCCCTACGAGCAGTACTTC
TRBV5-6	NA	TRBJ2-5	17	TRBD2	CASSLKIERGLQETQYF	TGTGCCAGCAGCCTTAAGATCGAGCGGGGACTCCAAGAGACCCAGTACTTC
TRBV2	NA	TRBJ2-7	15	NA	CASSEAESYEYEQYF	TGTGCCAGCAGTGAAGCGGAAAGCTACGAGTACGAGCAGTACTTC
TRBV7-3	NA	TRBJ2-2	13	NA	CASSSQGDGELFF	TGTGCCAGCAGCTCCCAGGGCGACGGGGAGCTGTTTTTT
TRBV19	few	TRBJ1-5	15	NA	CASRVVGIPYQPQHF	TGTGCCAGTAGGGTGGTAGGGATTCCCTATCAGCCCCAGCATTTT
TRBV28	NA	TRBJ2-1	14	NA	CASTLVGGYNEQFF	TGTGCCAGCACCTTAGTCGGGGGCTACAATGAGCAGTTCTTC
TRBV5-5	few	TRBJ1-3	15	NA	CASSLVPGSENTIYF	TGTGCCAGCAGCTTGGTTCCAGGGTCTGAAAACACCATATATTTT
TRBV7-3	NA	TRBJ2-1	16	TRBD2	CASSAQLASSYNEQFF	TGTGCCAGCAGCGCCCAACTAGCGTCCTCCTACAATGAGCAGTTCTTC
TRBV6-6	NA	TRBJ1-1	12	NA	CASSFGGAEAFF	TGTGCCAGCAGTTTCGGGGGTGCTGAAGCTTTCTTT
TRBV19	once	TRBJ1-2	15	NA	CASQKRQGADYGYTF	TGTGCCAGCCAGAAGCGCCAAGGGGCGGACTATGGCTACACCTTC
TRBV5-1	NA	TRBJ2-3	16	NA	CASSLGTSPSTDTQYF	TGCGCCAGCAGCTTGGGGACCTCGCCCTCCACAGATACGCAGTATTTT
TRBV5-1	NA	TRBJ1-4	16	NA	CASSLLQSEANEKLFF	TGCGCCAGCAGCTTGCTCCAATCCGAGGCTAATGAAAAACTGTTTTTT
TRBV7-9	once	TRBJ1-4	15	NA	CASSHAERANEKLFF	TGTGCCAGCAGCCACGCTGAAAGGGCAAATGAAAAACTGTTTTTT
TRBV11-2	NA	TRBJ1-2	12	NA	CASSRGNYGYTF	TGTGCCAGCAGCCGTGGGAACTATGGCTACACCTTC
TRBV21-1	NA	TRBJ2-7	14	NA	CASSKKRKHYEQYF	TGTGCCAGCAGCAAAAAACGGAAACACTACGAGCAGTACTTC
TRBV5-1	NA	TRBJ1-3	14	TRBD1	CASSTGGSGNTIYF	TGCGCCAGCAGCACAGGGGGCTCTGGAAACACCATATATTTT
TRBV18	NA	TRBJ2-2	16	NA	CASSPPPGEYTGELFF	TGTGCCAGCTCACCACCGCCGGGGGAGTACACCGGGGAGCTGTTTTTT
TRBV12-5	NA	TRBJ2-1	15	TRBD2	CASGPGTSGYNEQFF	TGTGCTAGTGGGCCAGGGACTAGCGGCTACAATGAGCAGTTCTTC
TRBV9	NA	TRBJ1-2	14	TRBD1	CASSVAAGGHGYTF	TGTGCCAGCAGCGTAGCTGCAGGGGGCCATGGCTACACCTTC
TRBV2	NA	TRBJ1-2	13	TRBD1	CATGQDGVYGYTF	TGTGCCACCGGACAGGATGGAGTCTATGGCTACACCTTC
TRBV6-5	NA	TRBJ2-4	14	TRBD2	CASGPAGVGNIQYF	TGTGCCAGCGGGCCAGCGGGGGTGGGAAACATTCAGTACTTC
TRBV6-5	few	TRBJ1-6	12	NA	CASSYADSPLHF	TGTGCCAGCAGTTACGCGGATTCACCCCTCCACTTT
TRBV7-3	NA	TRBJ2-6	15	NA	CASSADISGANVLTF	TGTGCCAGCAGCGCCGACATATCTGGGGCCAACGTCCTGACTTTC
TRBV19	NA	TRBJ2-2	16	NA	CASSNHGTPNTGELFF	TGTGCCAGTAGTAACCACGGGACACCGAACACCGGGGAGCTGTTTTTT
TRBV6-1	NA	TRBJ2-7	15	NA	CASNSPSTVGYEQYF	TGTGCCAGCAACTCTCCATCGACGGTGGGCTACGAGCAGTACTTC
TRBV5-1	NA	TRBJ2-7	14	TRBD2	CASSLAGGSYEQYF	TGCGCCAGCAGCTTGGCGGGGGGGTCCTACGAGCAGTACTTC
TRBV9	NA	TRBJ2-7	15	NA	CASSPQGGQIYEQYF	TGTGCCAGCAGCCCCCAGGGCGGTCAAATCTACGAGCAGTACTTC
TRBV7-9	NA	TRBJ1-6	15	TRBD1	CASSPATGGNSPLHF	TGTGCCAGCAGCCCCGCGACAGGGGGTAATTCACCCCTCCACTTT